This T cell receptor beta chain comes out of a study of control samples from healthy donors and cancer patients. Sequencing used immunoSEQ multiplex PCR; TCRdb keeps in-frame clones, though not all of them. The repertoire holds around 68,000 clones, with over 65% as singletons. The CDR3 spans 16 residues. Unmatched junction bases numbered 7, after V lost 5 bases and J lost 2 bases. Per germline, CDR1 MDHEN and CDR2 SYDVKM. J is TRBJ2-2 and V is TRBV28; 8 bases fit TRBD1. The source of this sequence is a man between 45 and 60 years old in good health. Specimen: blood. DNA of the CDR3: TGTGCCAGCAGTCGCTTGACAGGGGCCAACACCGGGGAGCTGTTTTTT. Protein: CASSRLTGANTGELFF.